Listed here are 31 T cell receptor beta chains from one sample, sequenced in a study of T-cell memory formation after mild COVID-19. MiXCR, run by TCRdb on the 5' RACE reads, gives a single entry per CDR3 protein. This table has 160,000 or so distinct CDR3 sequences, roughly 31% appearing once. Source material: PBMCs or a T cell subset sorted from them (not recorded which). The receptor set was obtained from an adult woman who had mild COVID-19 (a few samples of this study predate the infection). Cell type and time point are not known.

With respect to this clonotype: At one boundary the junction diverges from the germline segment, which might be a read error. The rearrangement joins TRBV20-1 to TRBJ2-4; D call uncertain. The CDR3 spans 14 residues. The germline gives CDR1 DFQATT, CDR2 SNEGSKA (reference sequence). In DNA, the CDR3 is TGCAGTGCCAGAGAGGTGGAAGCCAAAAACATTCAGTACTTC. Translated, it gives CSAREVEAKNIQYF.

The J gene is TRBJ2-7, the V gene TRBV10-3, with TRBD2 matching 12 bases. CDR1 is ENHRY, CDR2 SYGVKD, per germline. With V trimmed by 10 bases and J by 5 bases, 9 bases remained unmatched. There are 14 residues in the CDR3. The CDR3 DNA sequence: TGTGCCAGCCGACTAGCGGGAGAAGGCCACGAGCAGTACTTC. Its translation is CASRLAGEGHEQYF.

Many counts were recorded for this clonotype. The chain employs TRBV5-1 and TRBJ1-1, with D possibly matching TRBD1 (5 bases). In germline, CDR1 is SGHRS, CDR2 YFSETQ. The V and J ends lost 0 bases and 7 bases respectively, with 10 bases between them. This CDR3 spans 13 amino acids. The CDR3 nucleotides are TGCGCCAGCAGCTTGGACAGGTATCGTGAAGCTTTCTTT. Translated, it gives CASSLDRYREAFF.

This clonotype was counted only a few times. The rearrangement joins TRBV14 to TRBJ2-1; 13 positions agree with TRBD2. This CDR3 has 17 amino acids. Germline CDR1 and CDR2: SGHDN and FVKESK. V was pared by 3 bases and J by 6 bases, with 8 bases of the junction left unmatched. CDR3 residues: CASSHYSGLAGVNEQFF. The DNA for the CDR3 is TGTGCCAGCAGCCACTACTCTGGACTAGCGGGAGTCAATGAGCAGTTCTTC.

Worth noting for this clonotype: Mismatch with germline at one junction end may stem from a read error. The chain links TRBV7-9 to TRBJ1-1, with a possible D match to TRBD1 (5 bases). Germline V gene lookup returns CDR1 SEHNR and CDR2 FQNEAQ (reference sequence). This CDR3 is built from 16 residues. CDR3 loop: CASSLVPGDPNTESFF. For the CDR3, the DNA is TGTGCCAGCAGCTTAGTCCCCGGGGACCCGAACACTGAATCTTTCTTT.

This clonotype came up a few times. V usage is TRBV3-1 and J usage is TRBJ2-6; D call uncertain. With 4 bases removed from V and 0 bases from J, the gap between germline ends came to 4 bases. The germline V gene encodes CDR1 LGHDT and CDR2 YNNKEL (reference sequence). This CDR3 region has 14 residues. CDR3 DNA: TGTGCCAGCAGCCGGGTCTCTGGGGCCAACGTCCTGACTTTC. Translation gives CASSRVSGANVLTF.

This chain uses TRBV2 with TRBJ2-1, with TRBD2 identical over 8 bases. V gave up 6 bases and J gave up 7 bases; unmatched junction bases: 8. This CDR3 has 14 residues. The V gene's germline CDR1 is SNHLY and CDR2 FYNNEI. CDR3: CASRAGLVVNEQFF. The CDR3 DNA follows: TGTGCCAGCAGGGCGGGACTAGTGGTGAATGAGCAGTTCTTC.

This clonotype has more than one count but fewer than ten. The chain carries TRBV20-1 and TRBJ1-2; a weak D match, TRBD1 (6 bases). CDR1 and CDR2 from the germline V gene are DFQATT and SNEGSKA (reference sequence). The CDR3 runs 14 residues. V shed 3 bases and J shed 5 bases, with 16 bases lying between them. The CDR3 sequence: CSASLSGTPYGYTF. The DNA for the CDR3 is TGCAGTGCTAGCCTTTCCGGGACACCGTATGGCTACACCTTC.

The chain links TRBV29-1 to TRBJ1-2; 9 bases line up with TRBD1. CDR3 length: 13 amino acids. V gave up 3 bases and J gave up 8 bases; unmatched junction bases: 7. Germline CDR1 reads SQVTM; CDR2 reads ANQGSEA. In DNA form, the CDR3 reads TGCAGCGTTGACCCCGGACAGGGGCACGGCTACACCTTC. It encodes CSVDPGQGHGYTF.

This rearrangement joins TRBV9 to TRBJ2-2; D remains unclear. The CDR3 runs to 13 residues. Germline CDR1 SGDLS, CDR2 YYNGEE. The V gene lost 3 bases and the J gene lost 4 bases, with 7 bases spanning the gap. Here the CDR3 DNA reads TGTGCCAGCAGCGCGAGCACCACCGGGGAGCTGTTTTTT. This gives the protein CASSASTTGELFF.

The sample holds a few counts of this clonotype. Sequence at one end of the junction differs from germline and may be a read error. The V call is TRBV9, the J call TRBJ2-5; 7 bases agree with TRBD2. Germline V gene lookup returns CDR1 SGDLS and CDR2 YYNGEE. The CDR3 sequence is 17 residues long. CDR3 protein: CASCVSDGGVRQETQYF. DNA for the CDR3: TGTGCCAGCTGCGTTTCCGATGGGGGGGTGAGGCAAGAGACCCAGTACTTC. Variable domain in full (rest from reference TRBV9 and TRBJ2-5): DSGVTQTPKHLITATGQRVTLRCSPRSGDLSVYWYQQSLDQGLQFLIQYYNGEERAKGNILERFSAQQFPDLHSELNLSSLELGDSALYFCASCVSDGGVRQETQYFGPGTRLLVL.

This clonotype has just one count. The chain is built from TRBV2 and TRBJ1-5; maybe TRBD1 (6 bases). The CDR3 covers 14 residues. Germline loops: CDR1 SNHLY, CDR2 FYNNEI. Trimming pared 4 bases from V and 6 bases from J, leaving 13 bases between. The CDR3 DNA sequence: TGTGCCAGCAGTGTTCCGCAGGGGAGTCAGCCCCAGCATTTT. It codes for CASSVPQGSQPQHF.

This clonotype was seen a handful of times. The chain recombines TRBV6-1 with TRBJ2-7; a weak D match, TRBD2 (5 bases). The CDR3 runs to 14 residues. Germline CDR1 reads MNHNS; CDR2 reads SASEGT. Trimming shortened V by 4 bases and J by 3 bases, and 13 bases separated the two germline ends. As DNA, the CDR3 is TGTGCCAGCAGTGCAGATGGCGGACTCTACGAGCAGTACTTC. Residues: CASSADGGLYEQYF.

The chain uses TRBV5-1 and TRBJ2-3; TRBD2 agrees at 7 bases. Trimming cost V 7 bases and J 1 base; bases outside gene matches: 6. Per germline, CDR1 SGHRS and CDR2 YFSETQ. CDR3 length: 14 amino acids. CDR3 sequence: CASGVSGGTDTQYF. The CDR3 region has the DNA TGCGCCAGCGGCGTAAGCGGGGGCACAGATACGCAGTATTTT.

This rearrangement joins TRBV15 to TRBJ2-1; TRBD2 agrees at 7 bases. CDR1 and CDR2 (germline): LNHNV, YYDKDF (reference sequence). The CDR3 runs to 13 residues. Trimming removed 2 bases from V and 7 bases from J; junction bases left unmatched: 2. CDR3 DNA: TGTGCCACCAGCAGAAGACTAGCTAATGAGCAGTTCTTC. Its protein is CATSRRLANEQFF.

This clonotype was detected a few times. The chain uses TRBV20-1 and TRBJ1-2; TRBD1 agrees at 9 bases. Trimming cost V 5 bases and J 3 bases; bases outside gene matches: 4. Germline V gives CDR1 DFQATT, CDR2 SNEGSKA (reference sequence). CDR3 size: 13 residues. Here the CDR3 reads CSAPGQGYYGYTF. CDR3 bases: TGCAGTGCTCCCGGACAGGGGTACTATGGCTACACCTTC.

This sequence joins TRBV5-6 and TRBJ2-3; D unresolved. This CDR3 spans 13 amino acids. The V and J ends lost 4 bases and 4 bases respectively, with 10 bases between them. Germline CDR1 and CDR2: SGHDT and YYEEEE. The CDR3 protein is CASSRETSDTQYF. CDR3 sequence (DNA): TGTGCCAGCAGCCGAGAGACCTCAGATACGCAGTATTTT.

The chain is built from TRBV7-9 and TRBJ2-1, with 10 bases aligning to TRBD2. Germline-derived CDR1 and CDR2 are SEHNR and FQNEAQ (reference sequence). Trimming cost V 5 bases and J 4 bases; bases outside gene matches: 8. CDR3 length equals 16 residues. The CDR3 DNA reads TGTGCCAGCAGCCCCCGGACTAGCGGAAAATACAATGAGCAGTTCTTC. Translated: CASSPRTSGKYNEQFF.

The chain couples TRBV7-6 to TRBJ2-7; 12 bases match TRBD1. This CDR3 has 16 residues. After removal of 5 bases from V and 3 bases from J, the junction contained 8 bases not matched to a gene. The germline V gene has CDR1 SGHVS and CDR2 FNYEAQ. The CDR3 DNA sequence: TGTGCCAGCAGCGAGGGACAGGGGGCGCTTTTCTACGAGCAGTACTTC. Its translation: CASSEGQGALFYEQYF.

The rearrangement joins TRBV5-1 to TRBJ2-7; TRBD2 matches 8 bases. Germline V gene data show CDR1 as SGHRS and CDR2 as YFSETQ. V gave up 2 bases and J gave up 2 bases; unmatched junction bases: 3. The CDR3 consists of 14 residues. CDR3 DNA sequence: TGCGCCAGCAGCTTAGGGCGGGAGGCCTACGAGCAGTACTTC. Amino acids: CASSLGREAYEQYF.

In its sample, this clonotype was seen a few times. This sequence joins TRBV7-6 and TRBJ2-7, with D possibly matching TRBD2 (7 bases). Germline V gene lookup returns CDR1 SGHVS and CDR2 FNYEAQ. Trimming removed 5 bases from V and 6 bases from J, with 11 bases in between. This CDR3 is built from 12 residues. CDR3: CASSPGGAEQYF. The CDR3 DNA sequence: TGTGCCAGCAGCCCTGGGGGGGCCGAGCAGTACTTC.

The chain joins TRBV5-1 to TRBJ1-1, with 12 positions matching TRBD1. The CDR3 runs 18 residues. V was clipped by 0 bases and J by 1 base; unmatched bases: 7. Germline V gives CDR1 SGHRS, CDR2 YFSETQ. The CDR3 nucleotides are TGCGCCAGCAGCTTGGGGGACAGGGGGCCGTTGAGGAACACTGAAGCTTTCTTT. Residues: CASSLGDRGPLRNTEAFF.

The gene calls are TRBV29-1 and TRBJ2-3; 7 bases are a match to TRBD2. The CDR3 has 16 residues. V was clipped by 1 base and J by 5 bases; unmatched bases: 12. Germline-derived CDR1 and CDR2 are SQVTM and ANQGSEA. The CDR3 sequence: CSVEGEGRGGRDTQYF. In DNA, the CDR3 is TGCAGCGTTGAAGGGGAGGGGCGGGGTGGTAGAGATACGCAGTATTTT.

This clonotype was seen a few times. The V gene is TRBV5-1, the J gene TRBJ2-7; the match to TRBD1 covers 7 bases. The CDR3 loop spans 16 amino acids. The V gene's germline CDR1 is SGHRS and CDR2 YFSETQ. The ends lost 3 bases at V and 0 bases at J; junction bases unmatched: 9. This chain's CDR3 is CASSSRGQASSYEQYF. The CDR3 DNA reads TGCGCCAGCAGCTCCCGAGGACAGGCAAGCTCCTACGAGCAGTACTTC.

The V call is TRBV7-2, the J call TRBJ2-3; unclear D gene. V gave up 0 bases and J gave up 3 bases, with 13 bases separating them. The CDR3 is 16 amino acids. The germline CDR1 and CDR2 sequences are SGHTA and FQGNSA. The DNA for the CDR3 is TGTGCCAGCAGCTTAGCTATAGGGTTGCGGACAGATACGCAGTATTTT. This translates into CASSLAIGLRTDTQYF.

This clonotype has just a few counts. The gene calls are TRBV18 and TRBJ2-7; D uncertain. Trimming took 2 bases from V and 2 from J, leaving 13 bases between them. CDR1 and CDR2 (germline): KGHSH, LQKENI. The CDR3 length is 15 residues. The CDR3 DNA follows: TGTGCCAGCTCACCAGATGGATTGGCCACCTACGAGCAGTACTTC. Amino acid sequence: CASSPDGLATYEQYF.

The rearrangement links TRBV5-4 to TRBJ2-2; a possible D gene is TRBD2 (5 bases). V was clipped by 2 bases and J by 1 base, with 6 bases between them. Germline V CDR1 and CDR2: SGHNT, YYREEE (reference sequence). This CDR3 is 14 amino acids long. The chain's CDR3 is CASSFGGNTGELFF. The CDR3 nucleotides read TGTGCCAGCAGCTTCGGAGGGAACACCGGGGAGCTGTTTTTT.

The chain couples TRBV11-2 to TRBJ2-5; D gene unclear. In germline, CDR1 is SGHAT, CDR2 FQNNGV. The germline V and J ends were trimmed by 1 base and 0 bases, with 6 bases remaining between them. CDR3 length: 14 residues. CDR3 in DNA: TGTGCCAGCAGCTTAGGTTGGGACCAAGAGACCCAGTACTTC. It codes for CASSLGWDQETQYF.

This clonotype has just a few counts. The chain links TRBV5-1 to TRBJ1-1; no clear D gene. Germline CDR1 is SGHRS and CDR2 is YFSETQ. This CDR3 is built from 10 residues. V gave up 3 bases and J gave up 13 bases, with 10 bases separating them. The CDR3 region is CASSSLYYFF. The CDR3 DNA is TGCGCCAGCAGCTCCCTGTATTATTTCTTT. Using reference TRBV5-1 and TRBJ1-1 for the parts outside the CDR3, the full variable domain is KAGVTQTPRYLIKTRGQQVTLSCSPISGHRSVSWYQQTPGQGLQFLFEYFSETQRNKGNFPGRFSGRQFSNSRSEMNVSTLELGDSALYLCASSSLYYFFGQGTRLTVV.

This clonotype has more than one count but fewer than ten. V gene TRBV7-2 combines with J gene TRBJ2-7; 13 positions agree with TRBD2. The CDR3 sequence is 18 residues long. The V gene end was trimmed by 5 bases and the J gene end by 0 bases; junction bases not matched to a gene: 10. CDR1 and CDR2 from the germline V gene are SGHTA and FQGNSA. CDR3 loop: CASSPGLAGAVSSYEQYF. The CDR3 nucleotides are TGTGCCAGCAGCCCAGGACTAGCGGGGGCCGTTAGCTCCTACGAGCAGTACTTC.

J is TRBJ2-1 and V is TRBV10-3; 10 bases fit TRBD2. Germline V CDR1 and CDR2: ENHRY, SYGVKD. The CDR3 length is 15 residues. With 10 bases clipped from V and 6 bases from J, the junction kept 12 bases outside the gene matches. CDR3 residues: CATSGGHPSGNEQFF. The CDR3 nucleotides read TGTGCCACTAGCGGGGGTCACCCATCCGGCAATGAGCAGTTCTTC.